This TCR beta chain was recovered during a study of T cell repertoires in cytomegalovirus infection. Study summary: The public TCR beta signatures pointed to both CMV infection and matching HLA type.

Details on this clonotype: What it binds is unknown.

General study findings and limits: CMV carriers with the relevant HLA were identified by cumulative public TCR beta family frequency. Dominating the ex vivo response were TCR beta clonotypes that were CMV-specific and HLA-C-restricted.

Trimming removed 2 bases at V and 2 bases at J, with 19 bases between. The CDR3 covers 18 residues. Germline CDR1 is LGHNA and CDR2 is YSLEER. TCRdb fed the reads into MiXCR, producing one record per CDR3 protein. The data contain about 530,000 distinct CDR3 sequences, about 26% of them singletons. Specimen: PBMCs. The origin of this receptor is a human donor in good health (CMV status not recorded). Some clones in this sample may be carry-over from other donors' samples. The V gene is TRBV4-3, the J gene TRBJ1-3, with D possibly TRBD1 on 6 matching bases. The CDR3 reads CASSQRQVPGFTGNTIYF. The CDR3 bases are TGCGCCAGCAGCCAAAGACAGGTTCCAGGCTTTACTGGAAACACCATATATTTT.